The 17 T cell receptor beta chains below all came from one sample that was sequenced in a study of blood T cell repertoires in COVID-19. Using immunoSEQ multiplex PCR, the repertoire was profiled, and TCRdb retains in-frame clones only, with some absent. Of around 100,000 clones in the sample, roughly 90% were seen once. Sequencing was done on a sample of peripheral blood. These receptors were collected from a human donor in a cohort sampled during active COVID-19.

The J gene is TRBJ1-2, the V gene TRBV7-9; D is possibly TRBD1 (6 bases). Per germline, CDR1 SEHNR and CDR2 FQNEAQ (reference sequence). This CDR3 region has 15 residues. Trimming left V 5 bases short and J 8 bases short, with 21 bases between. CDR3 residues: CASSASPGTHLGYTF. CDR3 DNA: TGTGCCAGCAGCGCCTCCCCCGGGACACACCTCGGCTACACCTTC.

This chain uses TRBV13 with TRBJ1-1; 10 bases match TRBD1. The CDR3 extends over 17 amino acids. After removal of 5 bases from V and 10 bases from J, the junction contained 19 bases not matched to a gene. CDR1 and CDR2 (germline): PRHDT, FYEKMQ (reference sequence). DNA for the CDR3: TGTGCCAGCAGCGTAGATCCGGGACAGGGGTTTTTGTTAGGAGCTTTCTTT. Its protein product is CASSVDPGQGFLLGAFF. Drawing the rest from reference TRBV13 and TRBJ1-1, the complete variable domain is AAGVIQSPRHLIKEKRETATLKCYPIPRHDTVYWYQQGPGQDPQFLISFYEKMQSDKGSIPDRFSAQQFSDYHSELNMSSLELGDSALYFCASSVDPGQGFLLGAFFGQGTRLTVV.

This clone has at least ten counts. This chain connects TRBV6-6 to TRBJ2-7; D perhaps matches TRBD2 (5 bases). Germline CDR1 reads MNHNY; CDR2 reads SVGAGI (reference sequence). Between the trimmed V and J ends, which lost 6 bases and 0 bases, there was a span of 15 bases. This CDR3 comprises 15 residues. The CDR3 is CASSPGIATSYEQYF. Written as DNA, the CDR3 is TGTGCCAGCAGCCCCGGGATAGCGACCTCCTACGAGCAGTACTTC.

The chain links TRBV19 to TRBJ1-5, with D uncertain. CDR3 size: 14 residues. Trimming took 2 bases from V and 3 from J, leaving 8 bases between them. Germline V gene lookup returns CDR1 LNHDA and CDR2 SQIVND (reference sequence). The CDR3 sequence: CASSIKRVNQPQHF. The CDR3 nucleotides read TGTGCCAGTAGTATAAAACGGGTCAATCAGCCCCAGCATTTT.

The gene calls are TRBV4-3 and TRBJ2-4, with TRBD1 as a possible D gene (5 bases). CDR3 size: 13 residues. V was clipped by 1 base and J by 8 bases, with 9 bases between them. CDR1 is LGHNA and CDR2 is YSLEER in the germline V gene. CDR3 residues: CASSQVSRDIQYF. DNA for the CDR3: TGCGCCAGCAGCCAAGTGTCCAGGGACATTCAGTACTTC.

This chain links TRBV5-5 with TRBJ2-3, with 7 nucleotides matching TRBD1. The germline V gene has CDR1 SGHKS and CDR2 YYEKEE (reference sequence). This CDR3 contains 14 residues. Losses at the gene ends were 3 bases for V and 0 bases for J; bases not matched to a gene: 1. The CDR3 loop reads CASSWGQSTDTQYF. For the CDR3, the DNA is TGTGCCAGCAGCTGGGGACAGAGCACAGATACGCAGTATTTT.

The chain combines TRBV30 with TRBJ2-7; unclear D gene. This CDR3 has 13 residues. CDR1 and CDR2 (germline): GTSNPN, SVGIG (reference sequence). V was clipped by 5 bases and J by 3 bases, with 14 bases between them. In nucleotides, the CDR3 is TGTGCCTGGGAGACACTTTCTGGCTACGAGCAGTACTTC. This codes for CAWETLSGYEQYF. Together with reference TRBV30 and TRBJ2-7, the CDR3 gives the full variable domain: SQTIHQWPATLVQPVGSPLSLECTVEGTSNPNLYWYRQAAGRGLQLLFYSVGIGQISSEVPQNLSASRPQDRQFILSSKKLLLSDSGFYLCAWETLSGYEQYFGPGTRLTVT.

This rearrangement joins TRBV15 to TRBJ1-5; 8 bases are a match to TRBD1. The ends lost 5 bases at V and 0 bases at J; junction bases unmatched: 6. Per the germline V gene, CDR1 is LNHNV and CDR2 is YYDKDF (reference sequence). The CDR3 has 16 residues. The CDR3 coding sequence is TGTGCCACCAGCGTCAGGGGGCGAGGTAGCAATCAGCCCCAGCATTTT. It encodes CATSVRGRGSNQPQHF.

The chain couples TRBV7-9 to TRBJ2-1; TRBD1 matches at 7 bases. This CDR3 has 15 amino acids. The germline V gene encodes CDR1 SEHNR and CDR2 FQNEAQ (reference sequence). V lost 5 bases, J lost 9 bases, and 13 bases stayed unmatched. This CDR3 reads CASSHPGQTLGEQFF. The DNA of the CDR3 is TGTGCCAGCAGCCACCCGGGACAGACCCTAGGTGAGCAGTTCTTC.

The J gene is TRBJ2-5, the V gene TRBV13; the D gene is possibly TRBD2 (7 bases). This CDR3 contains 16 residues. V lost 0 bases to trimming and J lost 2 bases, with 13 bases between them. The V gene's germline CDR1 is PRHDT and CDR2 FYEKMQ (reference sequence). The CDR3 loop reads CASSLGGGGLQETQYF. The CDR3 bases are TGTGCCAGCAGCTTAGGTGGCGGGGGCCTGCAAGAGACCCAGTACTTC. Complete variable domain (other parts from reference TRBV13 and TRBJ2-5): AAGVIQSPRHLIKEKRETATLKCYPIPRHDTVYWYQQGPGQDPQFLISFYEKMQSDKGSIPDRFSAQQFSDYHSELNMSSLELGDSALYFCASSLGGGGLQETQYFGPGTRLLVL.

The gene calls are TRBV7-9 and TRBJ2-5; TRBD1 matches 8 bases. The CDR3 runs to 13 residues. CDR1 and CDR2 from the germline V gene are SEHNR and FQNEAQ (reference sequence). Trimming cost V 5 bases and J 5 bases; bases outside gene matches: 4. This CDR3 is CASSQTGDETQYF. CDR3 in DNA: TGTGCCAGCAGCCAGACAGGGGATGAGACCCAGTACTTC.

The V gene is TRBV13, the J gene TRBJ1-4; a weak D match, TRBD1 (5 bases). Trimming cost V 8 bases and J 0 bases, with 28 bases left between them. The germline V gene encodes CDR1 PRHDT and CDR2 FYEKMQ (reference sequence). The length of the CDR3 is 20 residues. CDR3 nucleotide sequence: TGTGCCAGCCCAAAACCCACAGGTGAGTACAGCCACCCAACTAATGAAAAACTGTTTTTT. This gives the protein CASPKPTGEYSHPTNEKLFF. The full variable domain, completed using reference TRBV13 and TRBJ1-4, is AAGVIQSPRHLIKEKRETATLKCYPIPRHDTVYWYQQGPGQDPQFLISFYEKMQSDKGSIPDRFSAQQFSDYHSELNMSSLELGDSALYFCASPKPTGEYSHPTNEKLFFGSGTQLSVL.

CDR3 DNA sequence: TGCAGTGCTAGTGTGATAGCGGGGGGTCTCTCCTACGAGCAGTACTTC. Its protein product is CSASVIAGGLSYEQYF. The chain joins TRBV20-1 to TRBJ2-7, with 10 bases fitting TRBD2. The CDR3 consists of 16 residues. Germline lookup yields CDR1 DFQATT and CDR2 SNEGSKA (reference sequence). The V gene end was trimmed by 3 bases and the J gene end by 0 bases; junction bases not matched to a gene: 8.

The chain recombines TRBV6-2 or TRBV6-3 with TRBJ1-2; the D is unclear. The germline CDR1 and CDR2 sequences are MNHEY and SVGEGT. Trimming took 1 base from V and 4 from J, leaving 10 bases between them. The CDR3 spans 14 residues. CDR3 bases: TGTGCCAGCAGTTACTTGACCGGCGGCTATGGCTACACCTTC. Protein product: CASSYLTGGYGYTF.

V gene TRBV15 combines with J gene TRBJ2-3; 9 bases fit TRBD1. This CDR3 spans 16 amino acids. V shed 2 bases, J shed 2 bases, and the junction held 5 bases outside the gene matches. Germline CDR1 and CDR2: LNHNV and YYDKDF (reference sequence). CDR3 nucleotides: TGTGCCACCAGCAGACCTGGGACAGGGATCACAGATACGCAGTATTTT. As protein: CATSRPGTGITDTQYF.

The J gene is TRBJ2-3, the V gene TRBV5-1; 7 bases map to TRBD2. The germline V gene encodes CDR1 SGHRS and CDR2 YFSETQ. The CDR3 is 13 residues long. Losses at the gene ends were 6 bases for V and 2 bases for J; bases not matched to a gene: 3. CDR3 protein: CASKSGVTDTQYF. The CDR3 coding sequence is TGCGCCAGCAAGAGCGGGGTCACAGATACGCAGTATTTT.

The chain couples TRBV6-1 to TRBJ2-3; 7 nucleotides match TRBD2. This CDR3 comprises 11 residues. Losses at the gene ends were 6 bases for V and 6 bases for J; bases not matched to a gene: 0. Looked up from germline, CDR1 is MNHNS and CDR2 is SASEGT. In DNA, the CDR3 is TGTGCCAGCAGGGGGGGGGATACGCAGTATTTT. Its protein product is CASRGGDTQYF.